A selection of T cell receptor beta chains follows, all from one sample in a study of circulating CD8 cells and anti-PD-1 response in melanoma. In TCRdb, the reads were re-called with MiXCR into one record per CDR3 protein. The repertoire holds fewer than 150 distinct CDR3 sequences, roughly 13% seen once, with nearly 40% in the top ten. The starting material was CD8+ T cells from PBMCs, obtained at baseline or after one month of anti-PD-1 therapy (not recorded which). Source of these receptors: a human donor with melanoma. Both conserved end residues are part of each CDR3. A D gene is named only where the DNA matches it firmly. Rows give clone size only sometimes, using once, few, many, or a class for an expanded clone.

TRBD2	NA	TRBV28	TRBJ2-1	TGTGCCAGCAGTCCTAGCGGGAGGGATACTAATGAGCAGTTCTTC	CASSPSGRDTNEQFF
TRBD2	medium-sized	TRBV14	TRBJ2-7	TGTGCCAGCAGTTTGGCTAGCGGGGGTTACGAGCAGTACTTC	CASSLASGGYEQYF
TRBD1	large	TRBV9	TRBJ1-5	TGTGCCAGCAGCAAAACAGGGGGAAGCAATCAGCCCCAGCATTTT	CASSKTGGSNQPQHF
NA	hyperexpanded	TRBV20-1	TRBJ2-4	TGCAGTGCTGGGGGACTAGCCAAAAACATTCAGTACTTC	CSAGGLAKNIQYF
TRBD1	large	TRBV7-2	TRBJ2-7	TGTGCCAGCAGCTCCTTTAACGGACAGGAGTTC	CASSSFNGQEF
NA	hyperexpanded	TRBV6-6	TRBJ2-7	TGTGCCAGCAGTTACTCGGAGACTAGGATGAACGAGCAGTACTTC	CASSYSETRMNEQYF
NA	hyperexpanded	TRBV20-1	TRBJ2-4	TGCAGTGCTGGGGAACTAGCCAAAAACATTCAGTACTTC	CSAGELAKNIQYF
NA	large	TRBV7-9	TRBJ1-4	TGTGCCAGCAGCCTCATAAAGGGGGGAGATGAAAAACTGTTTTTT	CASSLIKGGDEKLFF
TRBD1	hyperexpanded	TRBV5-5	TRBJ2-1	TGTGCCAGCAGCCTCCCGGGACAGGGGTTCCTAAGCTCCTACAATGAGCAGTTCTTC	CASSLPGQGFLSSYNEQFF
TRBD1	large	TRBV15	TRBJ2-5	TGTGCCACCAGCACAGGACAGGGAGAAGAGACCCAGTACTTC	CATSTGQGEETQYF
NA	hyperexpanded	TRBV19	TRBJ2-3	TGTGCCAGTAGTCTTAAAAGGGACTGGGAGAATTTT	CASSLKRDWENF
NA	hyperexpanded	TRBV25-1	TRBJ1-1	TGTGCCAGCAGTGAACGGGGAGGACGCACTGAAGCTTTCTTT	CASSERGGRTEAFF
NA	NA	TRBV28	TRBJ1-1	TGTGCCAGCACGCTTCGGGGGTACTACCCTGAAGCTTTCTTT	CASTLRGYYPEAFF
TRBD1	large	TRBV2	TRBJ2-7	TGTGCCAGCAGTGTTGGGGCAGGGGGTCACGAGCAGTACTTC	CASSVGAGGHEQYF
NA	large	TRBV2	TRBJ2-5	TGTGCCAGCAGTTCCCGTGTGCCAATGGAGACCCAGTACTTC	CASSSRVPMETQYF
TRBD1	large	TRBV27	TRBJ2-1	TGTGCCAGCAGTTTAAGGGACAGGCCTTACAATGAGCAGTTCTTC	CASSLRDRPYNEQFF
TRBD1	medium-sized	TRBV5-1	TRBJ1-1	TGCGCCAGCAGCTCTACAAACACAGGGGGCACTGAAGCTTTCTTT	CASSSTNTGGTEAFF
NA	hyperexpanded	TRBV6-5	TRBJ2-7	TGTGCCAGCAGTTATGGCAGGAAACCTTACGAGCAGTACTTC	CASSYGRKPYEQYF
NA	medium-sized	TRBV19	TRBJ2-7	TGTGCCAGTAGTATCTCCCGGGGGGCGCCCACCTACGAGCAGTACTTC	CASSISRGAPTYEQYF
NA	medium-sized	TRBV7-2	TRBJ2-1	TGTGCCAGCGCCGTCTCCTACAATGAGCGGTTCTTC	CASAVSYNERFF
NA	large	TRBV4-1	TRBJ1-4	TGCGCCAGCAGCCAAGTATCAGGGGCAACTAATGAAAAACTGTTTTTT	CASSQVSGATNEKLFF
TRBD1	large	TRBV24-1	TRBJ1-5	TGTGCCACCAGTGATTCCGGGACAGGGCTTTTTGGCAATCAGCCCCAGCATTTT	CATSDSGTGLFGNQPQHF
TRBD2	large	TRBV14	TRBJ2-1	TGTGCCAGCAGCCAAGAATCGGCGGGAGACAATGAGCAGTTCTTC	CASSQESAGDNEQFF
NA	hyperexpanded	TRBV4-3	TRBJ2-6	TGCGCCAGCAGCCAAGATGGTGAGGTCTCTGGGGCCAACGTCCTGACTTTC	CASSQDGEVSGANVLTF
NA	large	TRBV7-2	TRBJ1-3	TGTGCCAGCAGCTTAGGGCCCGTCTCTGGAAACACCATATATTTT	CASSLGPVSGNTIYF
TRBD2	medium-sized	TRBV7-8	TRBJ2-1	TGTGCCAGCAGCTTACAGCGGGGGGGCCGAAATGAGCAGTTCTTC	CASSLQRGGRNEQFF
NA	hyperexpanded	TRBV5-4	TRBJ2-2	TGTGCCAGCAGCTTTAGTGATCCCGGGGAGCTGTTTTTT	CASSFSDPGELFF
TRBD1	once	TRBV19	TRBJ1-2	TGTGCCAGTAGTCCCTCGGACAGGGCTTTCGGTGGCTACACCTTC	CASSPSDRAFGGYTF
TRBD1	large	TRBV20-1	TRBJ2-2	TGCAGTGCTCCCGGGACAGGGGGCCTGTCCGGGGAGCTGTTTTTT	CSAPGTGGLSGELFF
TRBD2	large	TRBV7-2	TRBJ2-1	TGTGCCAGGTCGCGGGAGTTCTTGGGCAATGAGCAGTTCTTC	CARSREFLGNEQFF
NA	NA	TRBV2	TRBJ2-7	TGTGCCAGCAGAGCCACATACGAGCAGTACTTC	CASRATYEQYF
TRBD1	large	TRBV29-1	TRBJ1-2	TGCAGCGGCCGGGACAGCTATGGCTACACCTTC	CSGRDSYGYTF
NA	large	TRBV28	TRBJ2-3	TGTGCCACCCGCGCTGAGGACGCCCGCATAGATACGCAGTATTTT	CATRAEDARIDTQYF
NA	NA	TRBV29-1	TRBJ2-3	TGCAGCGTTGGGAGGGAGAGGTCAGATACGCAGTATTTT	CSVGRERSDTQYF
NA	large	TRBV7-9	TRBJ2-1	TGTGCCAGCAGCGCCACGGATGGAGGGGCTGAGCAGTTCTTC	CASSATDGGAEQFF
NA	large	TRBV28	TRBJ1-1	TGTGCCAGCAGTCCGGGGGACCAGAACACTGAAGCTTTCTTT	CASSPGDQNTEAFF
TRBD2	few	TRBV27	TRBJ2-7	TGTGCCAGCAGGGTGACTAGCGGGAGCACCTGCGAGCAGTACTTC	CASRVTSGSTCEQYF
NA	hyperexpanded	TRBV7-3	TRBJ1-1	TGTGCCAGCAGCTTAACCGGGAGGGTTGCTGAAGCTTTCTTT	CASSLTGRVAEAFF
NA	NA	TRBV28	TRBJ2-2	TGTGCCAGCAGTTTCCGGGGGACCGGGGAGCTGTTTTTT	CASSFRGTGELFF
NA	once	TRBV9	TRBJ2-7	TGTGCCAGCAGCCCCTCCCCCCAGGGGTCCTACGAGCAGTACTTC	CASSPSPQGSYEQYF
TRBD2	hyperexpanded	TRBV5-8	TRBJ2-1	TGTGCCAGCTTGGAGACTAGCGGCTACAATGAGCAGTTCTTC	CASLETSGYNEQFF
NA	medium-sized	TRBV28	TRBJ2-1	TGTGCCAGCAGAGAGGACACCACCAATGAGCAGTTCTTC	CASREDTTNEQFF
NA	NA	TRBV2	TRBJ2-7	TGTGCCAGCAGTGAGCGAGCAGGTACACCCGAGCAGTACTTC	CASSERAGTPEQYF
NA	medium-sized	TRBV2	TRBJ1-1	TGTGCCAGCAGTCATCTGTTCTCACTTGAAGCTTTCTTT	CASSHLFSLEAFF
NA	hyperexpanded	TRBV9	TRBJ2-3	TGTGCCAGCAGCGCGACTGGGGGAGGCACAGATACGCAGTATTTT	CASSATGGGTDTQYF
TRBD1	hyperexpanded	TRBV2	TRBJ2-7	TGTGCCAGCAGTGTTGGGACAGGGGGTCACGAGCAGTACTTC	CASSVGTGGHEQYF
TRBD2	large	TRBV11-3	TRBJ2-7	TGTGCCAGCAGCTTTGCGGGGGGCGAGCAGTACTTC	CASSFAGGEQYF
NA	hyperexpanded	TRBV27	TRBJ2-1	TGTGCCAGCAGCCTCCCCCCAGGGAATGAGCAGTTCTTC	CASSLPPGNEQFF